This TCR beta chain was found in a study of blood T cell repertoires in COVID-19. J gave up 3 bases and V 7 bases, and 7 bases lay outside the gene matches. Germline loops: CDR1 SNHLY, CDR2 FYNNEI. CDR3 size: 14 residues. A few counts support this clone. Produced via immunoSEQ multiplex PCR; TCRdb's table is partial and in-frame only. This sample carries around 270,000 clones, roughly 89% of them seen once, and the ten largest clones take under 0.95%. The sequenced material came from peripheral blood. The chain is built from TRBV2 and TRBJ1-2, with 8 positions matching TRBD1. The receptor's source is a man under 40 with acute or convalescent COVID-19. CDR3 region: CASTRTGRDYGYTF. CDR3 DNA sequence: TGTGCCAGCACAAGGACAGGGAGGGACTATGGCTACACCTTC.